This is a list of T cell receptor beta chains from one sample in a study of blood T cell repertoires in COVID-19. Produced via immunoSEQ multiplex PCR; TCRdb's table is partial and in-frame only. The repertoire holds 150,000 to 200,000 clones, with roughly 87% as singletons. The sample comprised peripheral blood. These receptor sequences come from a human donor in a cohort sampled during active COVID-19. Each CDR3 is given with its conserved first and last residue. Fields, in order: D gene, clone size, J gene, V gene, CDR3 DNA, CDR3 protein. D genes are given only for firm matches. A row's size may be missing; if present it is once, few, many or a size class.

d_call: TRBD2; clone_size: -; j_call: TRBJ2-1; v_call: TRBV5-1; cdr3_nt: TGCGCCAGCAGCACGCTGGGGGCGGGAGGAACGAATGAGCAGTTCTTC; cdr3_aa: CASSTLGAGGTNEQFF
d_call: TRBD1; clone_size: few; j_call: TRBJ2-7; v_call: TRBV29-1; cdr3_nt: TGCAGCGTGGGGACAGACTACGAGCAGTACTTC; cdr3_aa: CSVGTDYEQYF
d_call: TRBD1; clone_size: once; j_call: TRBJ1-3; v_call: TRBV9; cdr3_nt: TGTGCCAGCAGCGTAGGGACAGGGGGAACTGGAAACACCATATATTTT; cdr3_aa: CASSVGTGGTGNTIYF
d_call: -; clone_size: -; j_call: TRBJ2-7; v_call: TRBV7-8; cdr3_nt: TGTGCCAGCAGCTTAGCTCAGGACAACACCTACGAGCAGTACTTC; cdr3_aa: CASSLAQDNTYEQYF
d_call: -; clone_size: -; j_call: TRBJ1-3; v_call: TRBV9; cdr3_nt: TGTGCCAGCAGCGTAACAGGGTCGGGCTCTGGAAACACCATATATTTT; cdr3_aa: CASSVTGSGSGNTIYF
d_call: -; clone_size: -; j_call: TRBJ1-2; v_call: TRBV28; cdr3_nt: TGTGCCAGCAGTACCACAGGGCGGGGCTACACCTTC; cdr3_aa: CASSTTGRGYTF
d_call: TRBD2; clone_size: -; j_call: TRBJ2-3; v_call: TRBV5-1; cdr3_nt: TGCGCCAGCAGCTTGATACCGGGACTAGCGGGGGTTAATACAGATACGCAGTATTTT; cdr3_aa: CASSLIPGLAGVNTDTQYF
d_call: -; clone_size: -; j_call: TRBJ2-1; v_call: TRBV7-3; cdr3_nt: TGTGCCAGCAGCCAGGGCCAGGGTATCTACAATGAGCAGTTCTTC; cdr3_aa: CASSQGQGIYNEQFF
d_call: TRBD2; clone_size: -; j_call: TRBJ2-5; v_call: TRBV2; cdr3_nt: TGTGCCAGCAGAGGACTAGCGGGAGGACCCCGTTCGCTGACCCAGTACTTC; cdr3_aa: CASRGLAGGPRSLTQYF
d_call: TRBD1; clone_size: -; j_call: TRBJ2-1; v_call: TRBV9; cdr3_nt: TGTGCCAGCAGCGAGGGGGACAGGGAGCAGTTCTTC; cdr3_aa: CASSEGDREQFF
d_call: -; clone_size: -; j_call: TRBJ2-1; v_call: TRBV3-1/TRBV3-2; cdr3_nt: TGTGCCAGCAGCCAAGAGGAGGGACTCTACAATGAGCAGTTCTTC; cdr3_aa: CASSQEEGLYNEQFF
d_call: TRBD1; clone_size: -; j_call: TRBJ2-7; v_call: TRBV9; cdr3_nt: TGTGCCAGCAGCGTGTCGACAGGGGCGTCAGGCGAGCAGTACTTC; cdr3_aa: CASSVSTGASGEQYF
d_call: TRBD1; clone_size: -; j_call: TRBJ1-2; v_call: TRBV19; cdr3_nt: TGTGCCAGTGTTCGGGACAGCCCCTTTAAGGGCTACACCTTC; cdr3_aa: CASVRDSPFKGYTF
d_call: TRBD1; clone_size: -; j_call: TRBJ2-7; v_call: TRBV6-2/TRBV6-3; cdr3_nt: TGTGCCAGCAGTCGCGGGACAGGGGCGTACTTC; cdr3_aa: CASSRGTGAYF
d_call: TRBD1; clone_size: few; j_call: TRBJ1-2; v_call: TRBV19; cdr3_nt: TGTGCCAGTAGTTTGACAGGGGATGGCTACACCTTC; cdr3_aa: CASSLTGDGYTF
d_call: -; clone_size: -; j_call: TRBJ1-1; v_call: TRBV28; cdr3_nt: TGTGCCAGCGGTCGTGGGGGGGTTATGAACACTGAAGCTTTCTTT; cdr3_aa: CASGRGGVMNTEAFF
d_call: -; clone_size: -; j_call: TRBJ1-1; v_call: TRBV5-5; cdr3_nt: TGTGCCAGCAGCTTTGGGCTGACAGGGAACACTGAAGCTTTCTTT; cdr3_aa: CASSFGLTGNTEAFF
d_call: TRBD1; clone_size: -; j_call: TRBJ1-1; v_call: TRBV3-1/TRBV3-2; cdr3_nt: TGTGCCAGCAGCCACGGGGACAGGGAAGCTTTCTTT; cdr3_aa: CASSHGDREAFF
d_call: TRBD2; clone_size: -; j_call: TRBJ2-3; v_call: TRBV5-5; cdr3_nt: TGTGCCAGCAGCTCGTACCGGAGCGGGAGGGCCTGGGTCCCAGATACGCAGTATTTT; cdr3_aa: CASSSYRSGRAWVPDTQYF
d_call: -; clone_size: -; j_call: TRBJ1-2; v_call: TRBV6-5; cdr3_nt: TGTGCCAGCAGTTTCAGTTATATGAGCTCAGGATACACCTTC; cdr3_aa: CASSFSYMSSGYTF
d_call: TRBD1; clone_size: -; j_call: TRBJ1-3; v_call: TRBV6-7; cdr3_nt: TGTGCCAGCAGCCCAGACAGGGTGGCTGGAAACACCATATATTTT; cdr3_aa: CASSPDRVAGNTIYF
d_call: TRBD2; clone_size: -; j_call: TRBJ2-2; v_call: TRBV4-3; cdr3_nt: TGCGCCAGCAGCCAAGATCGGGCTAGCGGGGGGCTGAACACCGGGGAGCTGTTTTTT; cdr3_aa: CASSQDRASGGLNTGELFF
d_call: TRBD1; clone_size: -; j_call: TRBJ2-7; v_call: TRBV2; cdr3_nt: TGTGCCAGCAGTGATGTACAGGGGGCTTTCGAGCAGTACTTC; cdr3_aa: CASSDVQGAFEQYF